One and the same sample provided the 30 T cell receptor beta chains below, sequenced in a study of a mutant IDH1 vaccine in newly diagnosed glioma. TCRdb's copy holds only in-frame clones and misses some; the assay was immunoSEQ multiplex PCR. The sample records some 62,000 clones, over 80% being singletons. These receptors have no known antigen. The time point is: week 47, end of study. Each dose of the vaccine consisted of 300 ug of mutant IDH1 20-mer peptide, with topical imiquimod. The sequenced sample was PBMCs, obtained from a glioma patient whose treatment included an IDH1 peptide vaccine. These receptors all stem from a young man with glioma.

CDR3 residues: CASSYRQDHHYEQYF. CDR3 bases: TGCGCCAGCAGCTACCGACAGGATCATCACTACGAGCAGTACTTC. The chain links TRBV5-1 to TRBJ2-7; tentatively, D is TRBD1 (6 bases). This CDR3 has 15 amino acids. Germline V gene lookup returns CDR1 SGHRS and CDR2 YFSETQ. Trimming removed 3 bases from V and 3 bases from J, with 16 bases in between.

The V call is TRBV7-6, the J call TRBJ2-1; the D is unclear. This CDR3 comprises 15 residues. V was pared by 2 bases and J by 0 bases, with 8 bases between. Germline CDR1 is SGHVS and CDR2 is FNYEAQ. In DNA, the CDR3 is TGTGCCAGCAGCTTACAAGGAAACTCCTACAATGAGCAGTTCTTC. The encoded protein is CASSLQGNSYNEQFF. The whole variable domain, filled in from reference TRBV7-6 and TRBJ2-1, reads GAGVSQSPRYKVTKRGQDVALRCDPISGHVSLYWYRQALGQGPEFLTYFNYEAQQDKSGLPNDRFSAERPEGSISTLTIQRTEQRDSAMYRCASSLQGNSYNEQFFGPGTRLTVL.

This sequence joins TRBV19 and TRBJ1-3; D gene uncertain. This CDR3 has 16 amino acids. Germline V gives CDR1 LNHDA, CDR2 SQIVND (reference sequence). Trimming removed 8 bases at V and 1 base at J, with 18 bases between. CDR3 coding DNA: TGTGCCAGTGGGTACGGGGTAGGCTCTTCTGGAAACACCATATATTTT. Residues: CASGYGVGSSGNTIYF. Together with reference TRBV19 and TRBJ1-3, the CDR3 gives the full variable domain: DGGITQSPKYLFRKEGQNVTLSCEQNLNHDAMYWYRQDPGQGLRLIYYSQIVNDFQKGDIAEGYSVSREKKESFPLTVTSAQKNPTAFYLCASGYGVGSSGNTIYFGEGSWLTVV.

The chain has TRBV7-6 and TRBJ1-1; D is possibly TRBD1 (5 bases). V dropped 5 bases and J dropped 3 bases, with 16 bases sitting between them. CDR3 length: 15 amino acids. CDR1 is SGHVS, CDR2 FNYEAQ, per germline. CDR3 nucleotides: TGTGCCAGCAGCGCCGGTGAGGGAGGGGACACTGAAGCTTTCTTT. This sequence encodes CASSAGEGGDTEAFF.

The chain has TRBV5-5 and TRBJ2-1; no definite D call. Trimming removed 0 bases from V and 4 bases from J, with 11 bases in between. The CDR3 is made up of 15 amino acids. Germline loops: CDR1 SGHKS, CDR2 YYEKEE (reference sequence). The CDR3 reads CASSLGSLPYNEQFF. CDR3 in DNA: TGTGCCAGCAGCTTGGGCAGCCTCCCTTACAATGAGCAGTTCTTC.

The chain links TRBV6-6 to TRBJ1-2, with 8 bases aligning to TRBD1. With 8 bases clipped from V and 8 bases from J, the junction kept 16 bases outside the gene matches. CDR1 is MNHNY, CDR2 SVGAGI, per germline (reference sequence). The CDR3 extends over 15 amino acids. The CDR3 loop is CASGLSLDRVRGYTF. CDR3 DNA sequence: TGTGCCAGCGGGTTGAGCCTGGACAGGGTGCGCGGCTACACCTTC.

This chain connects TRBV29-1 to TRBJ2-1, with TRBD2 as a possible D gene (6 bases). Germline assignment: CDR1 SQVTM and CDR2 ANQGSEA. The V and J ends lost 2 bases and 9 bases respectively, with 11 bases between them. The CDR3 has 12 amino acids. CDR3 sequence (DNA): TGCAGCGTTGAACGGGTAGCGGCTGAGCAGTTCTTC. Amino acid sequence: CSVERVAAEQFF.

This chain uses TRBV4-1 with TRBJ2-7; 10 positions match TRBD1. Germline CDR1 reads MGHRA; CDR2 reads YSYEKL. V shed 3 bases and J 0 bases; nucleotides not matched to a gene: 14. The CDR3 covers 19 residues. The CDR3 DNA sequence: TGCGCCAGCAGCCATCCCGGGACAGGGGAAAACCTTCCCTCCTACGAGCAGTACTTC. Its protein product is CASSHPGTGENLPSYEQYF.

The chain has TRBV5-6 and TRBJ2-1, with 7 bases identical to TRBD2. The CDR3 is 15 residues long. The junction had 12 bases not matched to a gene; V was cut back by 4 bases and J by 8 bases. In germline, CDR1 is SGHDT, CDR2 YYEEEE. This CDR3 reads CASSLGGTTFYEQFF. For the CDR3, the DNA is TGTGCCAGCAGCCTTGGTGGGACTACCTTCTATGAGCAGTTCTTC.

The V call is TRBV29-1, the J call TRBJ1-4, with D possibly matching TRBD1 (6 bases). V was pared by 3 bases and J by 2 bases, with 13 bases between. CDR3 size: 15 residues. CDR1 SQVTM and CDR2 ANQGSEA come from the germline V gene. Written as DNA, the CDR3 is TGCAGCGTTGACGCGGGGGGGGGCACTAATGAAAAACTGTTTTTT. It encodes CSVDAGGGTNEKLFF. The whole variable domain, remainder taken from reference TRBV29-1 and TRBJ1-4, is SAVISQKPSRDICQRGTSLTIQCQVDSQVTMMFWYRQQPGQSLTLIATANQGSEATYESGFVIDKFPISRPNLTFSTLTVSNMSPEDSSIYLCSVDAGGGTNEKLFFGSGTQLSVL.

V is TRBV6-5 and J is TRBJ1-1; a possible D gene is TRBD1 (6 bases). V lost 0 bases to trimming and J lost 5 bases, with 16 bases between them. From germline, CDR1 is MNHEY and CDR2 SVGAGI. The CDR3 runs 16 residues. For the CDR3, the DNA is TGTGCCAGCAGTTACTCCGAGACAGGTTCTAGGACTGAAGCTTTCTTT. Amino acids: CASSYSETGSRTEAFF.

V usage is TRBV6-4 and J usage is TRBJ2-3, with TRBD2 matching over 9 bases. Germline loops: CDR1 MRHNA, CDR2 SNTAGT. The J segment lost 1 base and the V segment lost 4 bases, leaving 0 bases of the junction unmatched. This CDR3 comprises 14 residues. CDR3 nucleotide sequence: TGTGCCAGCAGTGCTAGCGGGGGCACAGATACGCAGTATTTT. It translates to CASSASGGTDTQYF.

This clone has more than one count but fewer than ten. The genes are TRBV9 and TRBJ1-5; no reliable D call. In germline, CDR1 is SGDLS, CDR2 YYNGEE. The length of the CDR3 is 16 residues. Trimming took off 0 bases at V and 2 bases at J, with 12 bases between the two ends. The CDR3 loop is CASSVGFGEGNQPQHF. The CDR3 DNA reads TGTGCCAGCAGCGTAGGATTTGGGGAAGGCAATCAGCCCCAGCATTTT.

This rearrangement joins TRBV6-1 to TRBJ2-2, with D hard to call. The germline CDR1 and CDR2 sequences are MNHNS and SASEGT. V lost 5 bases, J lost 9 bases, and 7 bases lay in between. This CDR3 region has 11 residues. DNA of the CDR3: TGTGCCAGCAGTTACGGCTGGGAGCTGTTTTTT. It translates to CASSYGWELFF.

This clone was seen only once. CDR3 region: CASSLGLGGYTF. The CDR3 coding sequence is TGTGCCAGCAGCCTTGGCCTGGGTGGCTACACCTTC. The V call is TRBV9, the J call TRBJ1-2; unclear D gene. There are 12 residues in the CDR3. From germline, CDR1 is SGDLS and CDR2 YYNGEE. V shed 4 bases and J shed 7 bases, with 11 bases lying between them.

The chain couples TRBV11-2 to TRBJ2-2; tentatively, D is TRBD2 (6 bases). The CDR3 runs 15 residues. The V gene lost 5 bases and the J gene lost 4 bases, with 14 bases spanning the gap. CDR1 is SGHAT, CDR2 FQNNGV, per germline. The CDR3 loop is CASSRVGEATGELFF. The CDR3 nucleotides are TGTGCCAGCAGCCGGGTCGGGGAGGCCACCGGGGAGCTGTTTTTT. Full variable domain (remainder filled in from reference TRBV11-2 and TRBJ2-2): EAGVAQSPRYKIIEKRQSVAFWCNPISGHATLYWYQQILGQGPKLLIQFQNNGVVDDSQLPKDRFSAERLKGVDSTLKIQPAKLEDSAVYLCASSRVGEATGELFFGEGSRLTVL.

The chain is built from TRBV5-1 and TRBJ2-1, with D perhaps matching TRBD1 or TRBD2 (5 bases each). The CDR3 runs 17 residues. V was cut by 0 bases and J by 5 bases, with 18 bases left in between. CDR1 SGHRS and CDR2 YFSETQ come from the germline V gene. The CDR3 DNA is TGCGCCAGCAGCTTGGGAGGGGTTGGTTGGAAAAACAATGAGCAGTTCTTC. This sequence encodes CASSLGGVGWKNNEQFF.

V usage is TRBV28 and J usage is TRBJ2-3, with D maybe TRBD2 (6 bases). Germline V CDR1 and CDR2: MDHEN, SYDVKM. Trimming took 2 bases from V and 2 from J, leaving 11 bases between them. The CDR3 has 15 amino acids. DNA of the CDR3: TGTGCCAGCAGTTTAAAGGGACTTGCCACAGATACGCAGTATTTT. Protein product: CASSLKGLATDTQYF.

The chain carries TRBV6-5 and TRBJ1-2; no clear D gene. This CDR3 comprises 14 residues. Germline-derived CDR1 and CDR2 are MNHEY and SVGAGI. V dropped 2 bases and J dropped 7 bases, with 14 bases sitting between them. CDR3 DNA: TGTGCCAGCAGTTACGACCCGACGGGCTCTGGCTACACCTTC. Protein product: CASSYDPTGSGYTF.

The V gene is TRBV28, the J gene TRBJ1-5, with TRBD1 matching 9 bases. This CDR3 is built from 19 residues. Germline V gene sequence: CDR1 MDHEN, CDR2 SYDVKM. The junction had 16 bases not matched to a gene; V was cut back by 3 bases and J by 4 bases. DNA of the CDR3: TGTGCCAGCAGTTTTTTTTCAGGTACAGGGGGCGAGGGGAATCAGCCCCAGCATTTT. This sequence encodes CASSFFSGTGGEGNQPQHF.

The J gene is TRBJ1-1, the V gene TRBV30; unclear D gene. Germline CDR1 GTSNPN, CDR2 SVGIG (reference sequence). V lost 4 bases and J lost 3, with 6 bases in between. The length of the CDR3 is 11 residues. The chain's CDR3 is CAWTLHTEAFF. DNA of the CDR3: TGTGCCTGGACCCTACACACTGAAGCTTTCTTT.

The chain uses TRBV19 and TRBJ2-7, with D maybe TRBD1 (5 bases). This CDR3 is 15 amino acids long. CDR1 is LNHDA, CDR2 SQIVND, per germline (reference sequence). V was pared by 1 base and J by 2 bases, with 12 bases between. CDR3 residues: CASSIATTATYEQYF. CDR3 DNA sequence: TGTGCCAGTAGTATAGCCACGACAGCTACCTACGAGCAGTACTTC.

The J gene is TRBJ2-7, the V gene TRBV5-5, with TRBD2 matching over 12 bases. CDR3 length: 17 residues. Losses at the gene ends were 4 bases for V and 2 bases for J; bases not matched to a gene: 10. Germline CDR1 and CDR2: SGHKS and YYEKEE (reference sequence). The CDR3 DNA reads TGTGCCAGCAGCCTACGACTAGCGGGGGTTCGAACCTACGAGCAGTACTTC. Translating gives CASSLRLAGVRTYEQYF.

This sequence joins TRBV6-5 and TRBJ1-3; tentatively, D is TRBD1 (6 bases). V shed 2 bases and J shed 0 bases, with 11 bases lying between them. The CDR3 extends over 16 amino acids. Germline CDR1 MNHEY, CDR2 SVGAGI. The CDR3, as DNA: TGTGCCAGCAGTTACGCCCCACAGGGCTCTGGAAACACCATATATTTT. Its translation is CASSYAPQGSGNTIYF.

This chain links TRBV7-2 with TRBJ1-4; 7 bases are shared with TRBD1. V dropped 2 bases and J dropped 3; count of bases not matched to a gene: 6. There are 16 residues in the CDR3. Germline V gene lookup returns CDR1 SGHTA and CDR2 FQGNSA. The CDR3 DNA is TGTGCCAGCAGCTTAAACCGGGACAGACCTAATGAAAAACTGTTTTTT. Translation: CASSLNRDRPNEKLFF.

This clone appeared a single time. The chain has TRBV7-6 and TRBJ2-3; no clear D. The germline V gene has CDR1 SGHVS and CDR2 FNYEAQ. The V and J ends lost 3 bases and 3 bases respectively, with 13 bases between them. The CDR3 has 15 residues. This CDR3 is CASSFWPETTDTQYF. As DNA, the CDR3 is TGTGCCAGCAGCTTCTGGCCAGAAACTACAGATACGCAGTATTTT.

The V gene is TRBV7-9, the J gene TRBJ2-7, with a possible D match to TRBD1 (6 bases). Germline assignment: CDR1 SEHNR and CDR2 FQNEAQ (reference sequence). V was pared by 4 bases and J by 4 bases, with 8 bases between. The CDR3 has 12 amino acids. Here the CDR3 DNA reads TGTGCCAGCAGCTCCGGACAGTACGAGCAGTACTTC. It specifies CASSSGQYEQYF.

V and J are TRBV4-1 and TRBJ2-7; D ambiguous. This CDR3 is 14 amino acids long. CDR1 is MGHRA, CDR2 YSYEKL, per germline. The V end lost 0 bases, the J end lost 3 bases, and 9 bases lay between the germline ends. CDR3 sequence reads: CASSQEGRIYEQYF. In DNA form, the CDR3 reads TGCGCCAGCAGCCAAGAGGGCAGAATCTACGAGCAGTACTTC.

J is TRBJ1-6 and V is TRBV6-1, with 8 positions matching TRBD1. The CDR3 length is 15 residues. Germline CDR1 MNHNS, CDR2 SASEGT. The V gene end was trimmed by 5 bases and the J gene end by 5 bases; junction bases not matched to a gene: 5. CDR3 sequence (DNA): TGTGCCAGCAGTAGGACAGGGCCTAATAATTCACCCCTCCACTTT. This sequence encodes CASSRTGPNNSPLHF.

V is TRBV4-2 and J is TRBJ2-7; unclear D gene. The CDR3 consists of 15 residues. Deletions cut 4 bases from V and 0 bases from J, with 13 bases between. Looked up from germline, CDR1 is LGHNA and CDR2 is YNFKEQ. In nucleotides, the CDR3 is TGTGCCAGCAGCCCCAGGCTACTCAGCTCCTACGAGCAGTACTTC. This translates into CASSPRLLSSYEQYF.